These T cell receptor beta chains were read from a single sample in a study of blood T cell repertoires in COVID-19. Some clones are missing from TCRdb's copy, which holds only in-frame ones; the method was immunoSEQ multiplex PCR. Of 360,000 or so clones in the sample, approximately 89% were seen once. The specimen was PBMCs or T cells enriched from blood (not recorded which). These receptors all stem from a woman under 40 who had recovered from COVID-19. CDR3s include the opening cysteine and the closing phenylalanine or tryptophan. The D gene is left open where the match is weak. Size tells how often a clone was seen (once, few, many) or the class of an expanded clone, and some rows leave it out.

J,V,size,D,CDR3,DNA
TRBJ2-2,TRBV7-2,-,-,CASSLEAGPTGELFF,TGTGCCAGCAGCTTAGAGGCGGGCCCCACCGGGGAGCTGTTTTTT
TRBJ2-7,TRBV4-1,-,TRBD1,CASSHRGREQYF,TGCGCCAGCAGTCACAGGGGGCGCGAGCAGTACTTC
TRBJ2-1,TRBV7-3,-,TRBD1,CASSFIGLGQGAVGGNEQFF,TGTGCCAGCAGCTTTATCGGCCTCGGGCAGGGGGCCGTTGGGGGGAATGAGCAGTTCTTC
TRBJ1-1,TRBV5-1,-,-,CASSLGGYEAFF,TGCGCCAGCAGCCTAGGGGGATATGAAGCTTTCTTT
TRBJ2-1,TRBV7-3,-,TRBD2,CASSLNGGSSYNEQFF,TGTGCCAGCAGCTTAAATGGCGGGAGCTCCTACAATGAGCAGTTCTTC
TRBJ2-7,TRBV12-5,-,-,CASEQGRTYEQYF,TGTGCTAGTGAACAGGGTAGAACCTACGAGCAGTACTTC
TRBJ1-5,TRBV2,few,TRBD1,CASSEGTGRRSNQPQHF,TGTGCCAGCAGTGAAGGGACAGGTCGGCGTAGCAATCAGCCCCAGCATTTT
TRBJ1-1,TRBV11-2,-,TRBD1,CASSSDRRLNTEAFF,TGTGCCAGCAGCTCGGACAGGCGGTTGAACACTGAAGCTTTCTTT
TRBJ1-2,TRBV19,-,TRBD1,CASSTVQGALGGYTF,TGTGCCAGTAGTACCGTACAGGGGGCTCTCGGTGGCTACACCTTC
TRBJ1-1,TRBV6-5,-,-,CASSWRRGGEAFF,TGTGCCAGCAGTTGGCGACGGGGGGGTGAAGCTTTCTTT
TRBJ2-1,TRBV9,-,-,CASSVVGVGSYNEQFF,TGTGCCAGCAGCGTAGTCGGGGTAGGGTCCTACAATGAGCAGTTCTTC
TRBJ1-2,TRBV5-1,-,TRBD1,CASSLGQGAFGYTF,TGCGCCAGCAGCTTGGGACAGGGGGCTTTTGGCTACACCTTC
TRBJ1-2,TRBV4-3,-,TRBD1,CASSQAAQGAFSIYGYTF,TGCGCCAGCAGCCAAGCGGCACAGGGGGCCTTTTCTATCTATGGCTACACCTTC
TRBJ2-5,TRBV5-1,-,TRBD2,CASSLGPAGDQETQYF,TGCGCCAGCAGCTTGGGGCCAGCGGGGGACCAAGAGACCCAGTACTTC
TRBJ1-1,TRBV11-2,-,TRBD1,CASSLWDRGVEAFF,TGTGCCAGCAGCTTATGGGACAGGGGGGTTGAAGCTTTCTTT
TRBJ1-5,TRBV24-1,once,TRBD1,CATREQGVQPQHF,TGTGCCACCAGGGAACAGGGGGTCCAGCCCCAGCATTTT
TRBJ1-2,TRBV30,-,TRBD1,CAWDTGGTNYGYTF,TGTGCCTGGGATACAGGGGGAACTAACTATGGCTACACCTTC
TRBJ1-5,TRBV6-5,-,TRBD1,CASSSTGGLNQPQHF,TGTGCCAGCAGTTCCACAGGGGGCCTCAATCAGCCCCAGCATTTT
TRBJ1-2,TRBV5-1,once,TRBD1,CASSLAGGRGYTF,TGCGCCAGCAGCTTGGCAGGGGGCCGGGGCTACACCTTC
TRBJ2-2,TRBV5-1,-,-,CASSGDIKGTGELFF,TGCGCCAGCAGCGGGGACATCAAGGGCACCGGGGAGCTGTTTTTT
TRBJ2-1,TRBV10-1,-,-,CASSENKIGPGNNEQFF,TGCGCCAGCAGTGAGAATAAGATAGGGCCAGGGAACAATGAGCAGTTCTTC
TRBJ1-4,TRBV28,-,-,CASSPQDRRGEKLFF,TGTGCCAGCAGTCCACAGGACAGACGGGGTGAAAAACTGTTTTTT
TRBJ1-3,TRBV4-1,-,-,CASSQEGQGNFGNTIYF,TGCGCCAGCAGCCAAGAGGGGCAGGGTAACTTTGGAAACACCATATATTTT
TRBJ1-2,TRBV11-2,-,TRBD1,CATKGQQKLHYGYTF,TGTGCCACCAAGGGACAGCAAAAACTGCACTATGGCTACACCTTC
TRBJ1-1,TRBV19,-,-,CASSDRVNTEAFF,TGTGCCAGTAGCGACAGAGTAAACACTGAAGCTTTCTTT
TRBJ1-3,TRBV4-1,-,-,CASSRQGPSGNTIYF,TGCGCCAGCAGCCGTCAGGGGCCCTCTGGAAACACCATATATTTT
TRBJ1-2,TRBV5-1,-,-,CASSLGRRSAYGYTF,TGCGCCAGCAGCTTGGGTCGCAGGTCCGCCTATGGCTACACCTTC
TRBJ1-3,TRBV7-2,once,-,CASSLVTYSGNTIYF,TGTGCCAGCAGCTTAGTCACCTACTCTGGAAACACCATATATTTT
TRBJ2-1,TRBV28,-,-,CASSSAGINEQFF,TGTGCCAGCAGTTCAGCAGGAATCAATGAGCAGTTCTTC
TRBJ2-3,TRBV7-8,-,TRBD1,CASSYLPGQGGTDTQYF,TGTGCCAGCAGCTATCTCCCGGGACAGGGAGGCACAGATACGCAGTATTTT
TRBJ2-2,TRBV4-2,many,-,CASSSRGGRANTGELFF,TGTGCCAGCAGCTCAAGGGGGGGCCGCGCGAACACCGGGGAGCTGTTTTTT
TRBJ2-7,TRBV6-5,-,TRBD2,CASSRRSGGAWLDF,TGTGCCAGCAGTCGCCGGAGCGGGGGGGCCTGGCTGGACTTC
TRBJ2-1,TRBV4-2,-,-,CASSQDLGGNEQFF,TGTGCCAGCAGCCAAGACCTAGGGGGCAATGAGCAGTTCTTC
TRBJ1-5,TRBV5-6,-,-,CASSPRPGQPQHF,TGTGCCAGCAGCCCCCGACCGGGTCAGCCCCAGCATTTT
TRBJ2-7,TRBV7-2,-,-,CASSFRGYRYEQYF,TGTGCCAGCAGCTTTAGGGGATATCGATACGAGCAGTACTTC
TRBJ1-1,TRBV11-2,few,-,CASSLDGQTSTEAFF,TGTGCCAGCAGCTTAGATGGACAGACCTCCACTGAAGCTTTCTTT
TRBJ2-4,TRBV27,-,TRBD1,CASSLKGGASKNIQYF,TGTGCCAGCAGTTTAAAAGGGGGCGCGTCCAAAAACATTCAGTACTTC
TRBJ2-7,TRBV7-6,-,TRBD1,CASSVGQGVLDEQYF,TGTGCCAGCAGCGTGGGACAGGGGGTTCTAGACGAGCAGTACTTC
TRBJ1-2,TRBV29-1,-,TRBD1,CSVLGQANYGYTF,TGCAGCGTTCTCGGACAGGCTAACTATGGCTACACCTTC
TRBJ2-1,TRBV30,-,TRBD2,CAWSAGLAGANEQFF,TGTGCCTGGAGTGCGGGACTAGCGGGGGCAAATGAGCAGTTCTTC
TRBJ1-5,TRBV28,-,-,CASSFGPNQPQHF,TGTGCCAGCAGTTTCGGTCCGAATCAGCCCCAGCATTTT
TRBJ2-2,TRBV28,-,-,CASSRHEGAPNTGELFF,TGTGCCAGCAGTCGTCATGAGGGAGCGCCCAACACCGGGGAGCTGTTTTTT
TRBJ2-7,TRBV27,-,TRBD2,CASSSRTSGRLYYEQYF,TGTGCCAGCAGTTCACGGACTAGCGGGAGGCTCTACTACGAGCAGTACTTC